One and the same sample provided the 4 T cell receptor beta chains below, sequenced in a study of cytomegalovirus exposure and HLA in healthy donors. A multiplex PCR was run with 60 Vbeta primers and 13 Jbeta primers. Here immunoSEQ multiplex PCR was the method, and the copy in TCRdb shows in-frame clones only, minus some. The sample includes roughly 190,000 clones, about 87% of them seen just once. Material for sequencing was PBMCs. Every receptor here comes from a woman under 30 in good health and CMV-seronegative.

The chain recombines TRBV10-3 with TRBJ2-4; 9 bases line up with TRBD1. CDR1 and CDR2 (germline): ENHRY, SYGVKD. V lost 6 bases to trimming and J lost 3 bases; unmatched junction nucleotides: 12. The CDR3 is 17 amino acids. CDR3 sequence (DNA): TGTGCCATCAGCCCGGGACAGGGCCCACTGCGCAAAAACATTCAGTACTTC. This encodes CAISPGQGPLRKNIQYF.

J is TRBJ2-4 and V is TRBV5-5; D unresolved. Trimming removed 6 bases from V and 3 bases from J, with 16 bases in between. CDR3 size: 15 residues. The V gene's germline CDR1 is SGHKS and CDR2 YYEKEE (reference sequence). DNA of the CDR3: TGTGCCAGCACCCTTTATACCGGTTACAAAAACATTCAGTACTTC. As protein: CASTLYTGYKNIQYF.

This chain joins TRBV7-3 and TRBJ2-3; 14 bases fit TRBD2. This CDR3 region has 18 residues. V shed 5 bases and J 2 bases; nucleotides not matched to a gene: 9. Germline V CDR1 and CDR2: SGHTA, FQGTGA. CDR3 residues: CASSLTGTSGRLTDTQYF. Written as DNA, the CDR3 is TGTGCCAGCAGCCTCACCGGGACTAGCGGGAGACTCACAGATACGCAGTATTTT.

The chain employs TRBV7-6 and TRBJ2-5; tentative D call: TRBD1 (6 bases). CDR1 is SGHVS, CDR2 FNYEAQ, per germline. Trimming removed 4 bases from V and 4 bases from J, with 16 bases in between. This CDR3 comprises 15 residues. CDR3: CASSSSQGWGETQYF. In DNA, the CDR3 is TGTGCCAGCAGCTCATCACAGGGATGGGGAGAGACCCAGTACTTC.